Listed here are 2 T cell receptor beta chains from one sample, sequenced in a study of control samples from healthy donors and cancer patients. The method was immunoSEQ multiplex PCR; TCRdb's version includes in-frame clones alone and lacks a portion of them. The sample consists of 170,000 or so clones, roughly 94% of them appearing once. Sequencing was performed on blood. The receptors here all came from a woman under 30 in good health.

CDR3 protein: CASRTGLRRNRLNTEAFF. Written as DNA, the CDR3 is TGTGCCAGCCGAACTGGACTCCGCAGAAACCGCCTGAACACTGAAGCTTTCTTT. The J gene is TRBJ1-1, the V gene TRBV28; D is uncertain. CDR3 size: 18 residues. V was pared by 8 bases and J by 0 bases, with 25 bases between. Germline assignment: CDR1 MDHEN and CDR2 SYDVKM.

This chain uses TRBV10-2 with TRBJ1-6, with D maybe TRBD1 (6 bases). This CDR3 is 14 amino acids long. Trimming shortened V by 6 bases and J by 6 bases, and 12 bases separated the two germline ends. Germline CDR1 reads WSHSY; CDR2 reads SAAADI. The CDR3 is CASRNRDTNSPLHF. The CDR3 DNA reads TGCGCCAGCAGGAACCGGGACACTAATTCACCCCTCCACTTT.